This TCR beta chain is drawn from a study of cytomegalovirus exposure and HLA in healthy donors. Comments on this clone: The target antigen is unknown.

CDR3 length: 16 amino acids. The germline gives CDR1 KGHSH, CDR2 LQKENI. The V and J ends lost 1 base and 0 bases, in that order; junction bases with no gene match: 6. Findings of the study overall: Cytomegalovirus-associated TCR beta chains were listed, numbering 164. A later analysis reportedly found that, within productive TCRs, an Asian-associated ancestry cluster had fewer N-insertions than the mean observed across the roughly 730 donors. Researchers had no immune exposure information except CMV serostatus available.

Primers: 60 Vbeta forward and 13 Jbeta reverse. Authors' data handling: As a later analysis found, there were approximately 80 million unique TCR beta chains, of which some 9.9 million were shared. Assay used: immunoSEQ multiplex PCR; TCRdb lists only in-frame clones, some missing. The V and J calls and the clone size are those of that table, but D and trimming were determined from the DNA. The sample yields about 78,000 clones, 55% to 85% seen once. This clonotype was sampled from a woman aged 40 to 50 in good health and CMV-seropositive. Sequencing input: PBMCs. The chain joins TRBV18 to TRBJ2-7, with 7 bases aligning to TRBD2. This CDR3 is CASSPQAGRLSYEQYF. The CDR3 region has the DNA TGTGCCAGCTCACCACAAGCGGGGCGACTCTCCTACGAGCAGTACTTC.